A selection of T cell receptor beta chains follows, all from one sample in a study of graft-versus-host responses after intestinal transplantation. Clones were read by immunoSEQ multiplex PCR, and TCRdb kept only the in-frame ones, dropping some. The sample shows about 12,000 clones, 93% of them seen only once. Here the sequenced sample was PBMCs, taken 1032 days after intestinal transplantation. These receptors came from a human patient who received an intestinal transplant, so some T cells may come from the graft donor. Each CDR3 is given with its conserved first and last residue. The D gene is left open where the match is weak. Not all rows give a size; the values are once, few, many and, for expanded clones, a class.

len,j_gene,abundance,d_gene,v_gene,CDR3nt,CDR3aa
11,TRBJ1-2,.,TRBD1,TRBV20-1,TGCAGTGCTGGGACAGGGGACGGCTACACCTTC,CSAGTGDGYTF
14,TRBJ2-3,.,TRBD1,TRBV4-1,TGCGCCAGCAGCCCACAGGGGGCGACAGATACGCAGTATTTT,CASSPQGATDTQYF
13,TRBJ1-1,.,.,TRBV10-1,TGCGCCAGCAGAGCGACAGTGGGGACTGAAGCTTTCTTT,CASRATVGTEAFF
11,TRBJ1-1,.,.,TRBV5-5,TGTGCCAGCAGCTTCGGGACTGAAGCTTTCTTT,CASSFGTEAFF
15,TRBJ2-1,.,.,TRBV10-1,TGCGCCAGCAGTGAGGTGCGGGAAATTTACAATGAGCAGTTCTTC,CASSEVREIYNEQFF
15,TRBJ1-1,.,.,TRBV7-2,TGTGCCAGCAGCGGGGGAGGGAGGATGAACACTGAAGCTTTCTTT,CASSGGGRMNTEAFF
14,TRBJ1-2,.,.,TRBV6-6,TGTGCCAGCAGTTACCCCCAGGGTTACTATGGCTACACCTTC,CASSYPQGYYGYTF
15,TRBJ2-7,.,.,TRBV29-1,TGCAGCGTTGAGGGGTGGCAGGGGAACTCCTACGAGCAGTACTTC,CSVEGWQGNSYEQYF
14,TRBJ2-1,.,TRBD2,TRBV27,TGTGCCAGCAGCACGGGGGGAACCTACAATGAGCAGTTCTTC,CASSTGGTYNEQFF
14,TRBJ1-1,.,.,TRBV9,TGTGCCAGCAGCCCGAGACCGGGAAACACTGAAGCTTTCTTT,CASSPRPGNTEAFF
15,TRBJ2-7,.,.,TRBV15,TGTGCCACCAGCATCGACAGTTACCCCAACTACGAGCAGTACTTC,CATSIDSYPNYEQYF
15,TRBJ1-5,.,.,TRBV4-1,TGCGCCAGCAGCCAAGATGGAGGGGCGGCCCAGCCCCAGCATTTT,CASSQDGGAAQPQHF
16,TRBJ2-3,.,.,TRBV7-1,TGTGCCAGCAGCCAGACAGCCGTCGACCTCCAGTGGACGCAGTATTTT,CASSQTAVDLQWTQYF
16,TRBJ2-3,.,.,TRBV5-1,TGCGCCAGCAGCCCCCATCCGGGGGGCCTCACAGATACGCAGTATTTT,CASSPHPGGLTDTQYF
14,TRBJ1-1,.,.,TRBV4-2,TGTGCCAGCACTACGGGGGGCGGGAACACTGAAGCTTTCTTT,CASTTGGGNTEAFF
14,TRBJ1-1,.,.,TRBV6-1,TGTGCCAGCAGTGAAGTGGTCCTGCGGCTTGAAGCTTTCTTT,CASSEVVLRLEAFF
16,TRBJ2-3,.,.,TRBV4-2,TGTGCCAGCAGCCAAGATCCGGTCGGGGGGCCAGATACGCAGTATTTT,CASSQDPVGGPDTQYF
13,TRBJ1-5,.,.,TRBV18,TGTGCCAGCTCACCAGGCAGAGATCAGCCCCAGCATTTT,CASSPGRDQPQHF
15,TRBJ1-5,.,TRBD1,TRBV2,TGTGCCAGCAGCGTAGACAGGGGGAGGCTTCAGCCCCAGCATTTT,CASSVDRGRLQPQHF
11,TRBJ2-3,.,.,TRBV6-1,TGTGCCAGCAGTGATACAGATACGCAGTATTTT,CASSDTDTQYF
15,TRBJ1-3,once,.,TRBV15,TGTGCCACCACCTGGGACCGATTCTCTGGAAACACCATATATTTT,CATTWDRFSGNTIYF
13,TRBJ1-4,.,.,TRBV10-2,TGCGCCAGCCGAGGGGCAGGAGATGAAAAACTGTTTTTT,CASRGAGDEKLFF
16,TRBJ1-6,.,TRBD1,TRBV2,TGTGCCAGCACCCCGGGACAGGGGGCGGCCAATTCACCCCTCCACTTT,CASTPGQGAANSPLHF
14,TRBJ2-7,.,.,TRBV4-1,TGCGCCAGCAGCCAAGACCCTAGCTCCTACGAGCAGTACTTC,CASSQDPSSYEQYF
14,TRBJ2-5,.,TRBD2,TRBV14,TGTGCCAGCAGCCCCCCGGGGAGGGACGAGACCCAGTACTTC,CASSPPGRDETQYF
13,TRBJ2-7,.,.,TRBV5-1,TGCGCCAGCAGGACAGCGAGCCGATACGAGCAGTACTTC,CASRTASRYEQYF
15,TRBJ1-3,.,.,TRBV6-5,TGTGCCAGCAGTTATCAGGCCGGCTCTGGAAACACCATATATTTT,CASSYQAGSGNTIYF
15,TRBJ1-5,once,.,TRBV27,TGTGCCAGCAGTTTGGCGGGAATTAGCAATCAGCCCCAGCATTTT,CASSLAGISNQPQHF
13,TRBJ2-3,.,TRBD1,TRBV14,TGTGCCAGCAGCCAATATCAGGGGGTTACGCAGTATTTT,CASSQYQGVTQYF
15,TRBJ1-5,once,.,TRBV10-3,TGTGCCATCAGTGAGTCGGGGGCAGGCTATCAGCCCCAGCATTTT,CAISESGAGYQPQHF
13,TRBJ1-1,.,TRBD1,TRBV6-6,TGTGCCAGCAGCTCCACGGGACAGGGTTTGGCTTTCTTT,CASSSTGQGLAFF
11,TRBJ1-1,.,.,TRBV20-1,TGCAGTGCTAGGGGGAACACTGAAGCTTTCTTT,CSARGNTEAFF
13,TRBJ1-5,once,.,TRBV7-2,TGTGCCAGCAGCTTAGAGGAAAGTCAGCCCCAGCATTTT,CASSLEESQPQHF
13,TRBJ1-5,once,.,TRBV18,TGTGCCAGCTCACCAGGGGGCGATCAGCCCCAGCATTTT,CASSPGGDQPQHF
15,TRBJ2-1,.,.,TRBV5-6,TGTGCCAGCAGCCCGAGTCGTGCGGGGTACAATGAGCAGTTCTTC,CASSPSRAGYNEQFF
15,TRBJ2-2,.,.,TRBV9,TGTGCCAGCAGCGTAGCTTGGGCAGGAACCGGGGAGCTGTTTTTT,CASSVAWAGTGELFF
15,TRBJ2-1,.,.,TRBV5-1,TGCGCCAGCAGACCGTCGGTGAGCTCCTACAATGAGCAGTTCTTC,CASRPSVSSYNEQFF
15,TRBJ2-1,.,.,TRBV11-2,TGTGCCAGCAGCCCCACTAGGTGGGCAGGAGGCGAGCAGTTCTTC,CASSPTRWAGGEQFF
12,TRBJ1-2,.,.,TRBV19,TGTGCCCTAGGGGGGGGCGAAAGGATCTACACCTTC,CALGGGERIYTF
15,TRBJ1-2,.,TRBD1,TRBV6-6,TGTGCCAGCAGTTACTCGCCCAGGGGGAACTATGGCTACACCTTC,CASSYSPRGNYGYTF
12,TRBJ2-1,.,.,TRBV19,TGTGCCAGTAGTATCCACTACAATGAGCAGTTCTTC,CASSIHYNEQFF
14,TRBJ2-7,.,.,TRBV10-1,TGCGCCAGCAGTGAGTCGAGGGGCCCGTACGAGCAGTACTTC,CASSESRGPYEQYF
15,TRBJ1-6,.,.,TRBV7-3,TGTGCCAGCAGCTTAGACGAACCACGGAATTCACCCCTCCACTTT,CASSLDEPRNSPLHF
16,TRBJ2-6,.,.,TRBV7-2,TGTGCCAGCAGCGCCTCGGTAGGGTCTGGGGCCAACGTCCTGACTTTC,CASSASVGSGANVLTF
15,TRBJ1-1,.,.,TRBV7-9,TGTGCCAGCAGTCCACCCCCGGGAGCCAAACCAGGGGCTTTCTTT,CASSPPPGAKPGAFF
13,TRBJ2-1,.,.,TRBV14,TGTGCCAGCAGTCCAAGTCGGGTTAGTGAGCAGTTCTTC,CASSPSRVSEQFF
13,TRBJ1-1,.,.,TRBV11-2,TGTGCCAGCAGCTTAGCGGGAAACACTGAAGCTTTCTTT,CASSLAGNTEAFF
14,TRBJ1-4,.,.,TRBV7-2,TGTGCCAGCAGCTTAGACATAAGTAATGAAAAACTGTTTTTT,CASSLDISNEKLFF
15,TRBJ1-6,.,TRBD1,TRBV7-9,TGTGCCAGCAGCTGGCGGACAGGGGGGAGTTCACCCCTCCACTTT,CASSWRTGGSSPLHF
14,TRBJ2-5,.,TRBD2,TRBV9,TGTGCCAGCAGCGCCGGGACTAGCAGGGAGACCCAGTACTTC,CASSAGTSRETQYF